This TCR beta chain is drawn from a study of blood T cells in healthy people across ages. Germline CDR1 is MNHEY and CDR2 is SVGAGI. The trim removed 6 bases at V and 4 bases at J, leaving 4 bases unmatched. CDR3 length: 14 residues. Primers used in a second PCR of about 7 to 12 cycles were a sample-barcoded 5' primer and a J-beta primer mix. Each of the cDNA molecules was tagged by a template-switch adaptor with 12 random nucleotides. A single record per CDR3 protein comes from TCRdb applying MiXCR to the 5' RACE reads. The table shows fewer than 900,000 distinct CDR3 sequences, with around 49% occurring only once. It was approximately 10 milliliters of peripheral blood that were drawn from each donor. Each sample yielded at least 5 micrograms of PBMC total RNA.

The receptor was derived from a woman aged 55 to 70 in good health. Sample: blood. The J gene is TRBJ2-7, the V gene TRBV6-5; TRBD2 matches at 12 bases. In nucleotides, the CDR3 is TGTGCCAGCAGACCTCTAGCGGGAGGGTACGAGCAGTACTTC. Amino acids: CASRPLAGGYEQYF.